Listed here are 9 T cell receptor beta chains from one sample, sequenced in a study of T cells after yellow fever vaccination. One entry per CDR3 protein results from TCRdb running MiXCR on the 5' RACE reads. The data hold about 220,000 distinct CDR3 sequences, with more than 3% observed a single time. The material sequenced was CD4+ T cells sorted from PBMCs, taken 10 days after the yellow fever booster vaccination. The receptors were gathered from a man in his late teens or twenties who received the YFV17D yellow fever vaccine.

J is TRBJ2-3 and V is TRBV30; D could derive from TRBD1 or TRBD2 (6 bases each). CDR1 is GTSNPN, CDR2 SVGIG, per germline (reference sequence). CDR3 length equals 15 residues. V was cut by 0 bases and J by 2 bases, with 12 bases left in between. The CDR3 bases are TGTGCCTGGAGTGTACGGAGGGGGGTCACAGATACGCAGTATTTT. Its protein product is CAWSVRRGVTDTQYF.

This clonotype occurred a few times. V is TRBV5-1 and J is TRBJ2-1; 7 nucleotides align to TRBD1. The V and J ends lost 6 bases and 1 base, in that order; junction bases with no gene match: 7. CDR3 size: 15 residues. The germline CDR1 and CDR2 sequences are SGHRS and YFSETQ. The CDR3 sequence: CASNRGQGSYNEQFF. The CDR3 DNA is TGCGCCAGCAATAGGGGGCAGGGTTCCTACAATGAGCAGTTCTTC.

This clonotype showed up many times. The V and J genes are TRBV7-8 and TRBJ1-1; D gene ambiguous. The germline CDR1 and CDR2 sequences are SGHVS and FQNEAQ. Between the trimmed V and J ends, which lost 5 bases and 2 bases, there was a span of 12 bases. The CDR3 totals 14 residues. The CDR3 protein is CASSPISGNTEAFF. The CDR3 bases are TGTGCCAGCAGCCCCATAAGTGGAAACACTGAAGCTTTCTTT.

The CDR3 nucleotides are TGTGCCAGTAGTGCGGGACAGGGGGGAAGTGGGGAGCAGTTCTTC. Its translation: CASSAGQGGSGEQFF. The chain carries TRBV19 and TRBJ2-1; 11 nucleotides line up with TRBD1. Germline V gene lookup returns CDR1 LNHDA and CDR2 SQIVND (reference sequence). J was trimmed by 10 bases and V by 5 bases; bases with no gene match: 10. CDR3 length: 15 residues.

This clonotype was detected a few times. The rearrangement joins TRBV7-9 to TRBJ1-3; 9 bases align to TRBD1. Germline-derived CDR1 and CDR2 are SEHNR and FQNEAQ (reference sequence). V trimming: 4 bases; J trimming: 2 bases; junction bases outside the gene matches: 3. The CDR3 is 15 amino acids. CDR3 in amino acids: CASSSRDRAGNTIYF. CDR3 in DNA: TGTGCCAGCAGCTCAAGGGACAGGGCTGGAAACACCATATATTTT. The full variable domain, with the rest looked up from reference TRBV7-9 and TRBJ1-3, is DTGVSQNPRHKITKRGQNVTFRCDPISEHNRLYWYRQTLGQGPEFLTYFQNEAQLEKSRLLSDRFSAERPKGSFSTLEIQRTEQGDSAMYLCASSSRDRAGNTIYFGEGSWLTVV.

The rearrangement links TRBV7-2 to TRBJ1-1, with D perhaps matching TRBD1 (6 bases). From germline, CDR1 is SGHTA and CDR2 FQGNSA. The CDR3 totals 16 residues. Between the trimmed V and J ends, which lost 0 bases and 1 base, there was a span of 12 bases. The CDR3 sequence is CASSLAGRTANTEAFF. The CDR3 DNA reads TGTGCCAGCAGCTTAGCGGGGCGGACAGCGAACACTGAAGCTTTCTTT.

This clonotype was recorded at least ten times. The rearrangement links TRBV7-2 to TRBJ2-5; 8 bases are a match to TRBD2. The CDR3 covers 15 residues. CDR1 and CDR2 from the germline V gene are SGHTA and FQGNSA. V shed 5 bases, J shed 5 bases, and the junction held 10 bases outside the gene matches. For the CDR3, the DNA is TGTGCCAGCAGCCGAGCAAGCGGGGGAGGGGAGACCCAGTACTTC. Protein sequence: CASSRASGGGETQYF.

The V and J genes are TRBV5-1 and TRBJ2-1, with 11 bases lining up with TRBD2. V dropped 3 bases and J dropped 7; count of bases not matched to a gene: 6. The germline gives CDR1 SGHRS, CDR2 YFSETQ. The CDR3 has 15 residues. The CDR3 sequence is CASSSTSGGGNEQFF. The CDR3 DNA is TGCGCCAGCAGCTCCACTAGCGGGGGAGGTAATGAGCAGTTCTTC.

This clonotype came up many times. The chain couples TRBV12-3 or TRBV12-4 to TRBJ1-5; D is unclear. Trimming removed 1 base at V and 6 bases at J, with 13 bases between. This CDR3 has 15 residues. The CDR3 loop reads CASSLGAGRFQPQHF. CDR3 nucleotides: TGTGCCAGCAGTTTAGGGGCAGGCCGATTTCAGCCCCAGCATTTT.